This entry concerns a single T cell receptor (beta chain). No antigen is known for it. Qualities for individual bases were not recorded, and no much larger clone is one base off. The trial excluded patients who had a history of autoimmune disease or were on systemic immunosuppression. Peripheral blood for TCR sequencing was collected from all dose cohorts at baseline, on cycle 4 day 1, and on cycle 7 day 1. Samples came from an open-label, multicenter, first-in-human phase I dose-escalation trial of ivuxolimab. Adults with locally advanced or metastatic melanoma, renal cell, hepatocellular, or head and neck squamous cell carcinoma were enrolled in the trial. Before TCR sequencing, CD4+ T cells and CD8+ T cells were sorted from peripheral blood as separate populations. This specimen comes from a study of OX40 agonist ivuxolimab in advanced cancers. In terms of the full investigation: Ivuxolimab, which targeted the costimulatory receptor OX40 (CD134), was an agonistic, fully human IgG2 monoclonal antibody. The dose-escalation cohort was roughly 87% male with a mean age of roughly 60 years, ranging from 23 to 79. Prior anti-PD-1, anti-PD-L1 or anti-CTLA-4 therapy was permitted, and checkpoint inhibitors had been received by about two fifths of dose-escalation patients. Peripheral TCRbeta sequencing aimed to test whether ivuxolimab altered TCR sequence diversity and caused clonal T-cell expansion. The paper describes the monotherapy dose-escalation part (N of about 47 patients) of the phase I trial of ivuxolimab. Of the approximately 50 dose-escalation patients, hepatocellular carcinoma was present in about 20, melanoma in approximately 15, renal cell carcinoma in 9 and head and neck cancer in 9. Partial responses occurred in three dose-escalation patients, of whom one had hepatocellular carcinoma and two had cutaneous melanoma. Intravenous ivuxolimab was administered to patients every 2 weeks at six dose levels: 0.01, 0.1, 0.3, 1.5, 3 and 10 mg/kg. Study-wide findings and limitations: Low levels of normalized T-cell clonal expansion were also seen in some patients who did not respond. At doses of 0.1 to 3.0 mg/kg, clonal expansion of both CD4+ and CD8+ T cells in blood was seen between baseline and week 6. After ivuxolimab, CD8+ T cells had more expanded clones than CD4+ T cells on average. Partial responders in the 0.1-3.0 mg/kg groups had among the lowest normalized peripheral clonal expansion, especially among CD8+ T cells. Antigen specificity was not determined for the clonally expanded peripheral T cells.

V sheds 7 bases and J sheds 4 bases, leaving 17 bases between their ends. Via the germline V gene, CDR1 is MDHEN and CDR2 SYDVKM. Inclusive of the bounding cysteine and phenylalanine, the CDR3 is 14 residues long. The only DNA kept is the CDR3, 42 bases in frame from the first base. Genomic DNA was extracted from sorted cells for sequencing of the TCRbeta CDR3 region. TCRbeta CDR3 regions were sequenced using the immunoSEQ Assay. The source is immuneACCESS, and TCRdb retained only in-frame sequences with V and J called. Part of the clones is not carried over; for the studies checked, unresolved V genes explain less than half of this, and the remainder is unexplained. This sample has around 80,000 clones in its table, and over 75% of those were observed once. The ten largest clonotypes hold about 2.3% of the sample.

The sequence came from an adult with an advanced solid tumor such as melanoma, head and neck, liver or kidney cancer. Recombination connected TRBV28 to TRBJ2-7; no confident D gene assignment can be made. Here the sequenced sample was CD4+ or CD8+ T cells sorted from blood, taken in a trial of the OX40 agonist ivuxolimab. The nucleotides are TGTGCCAGCATCAGGCCGGACCGACCGTACGAGCAGTACTTC. Translated, this is CASIRPDRPYEQYF.